A selection of T cell receptor beta chains follows, all from one sample in a study of T cells in Graves' hyperthyroidism and ophthalmopathy. TCRdb called the multiplex PCR reads again in MiXCR, with one record for every CDR3 protein. The data show about 340,000 distinct CDR3 sequences, roughly 23% seen once. The specimen was blood. The receptor set was obtained from a woman between 45 and 60 years old with Graves' hyperthyroidism. The CDR3 runs from the conserved cysteine through the conserved F or W. The order of the fields is V gene, CDR3 protein.

TRBV6-6 | CASSYRKRRLSTGELFF
TRBV7-2 | CASSPSGRAIEQFF
TRBV6-1 | CASSPRGYYGYTF
TRBV10-3 | CAIRKTGDSYEQYF
TRBV9 | CASSVAEVDTEAFF
TRBV7-2 | CASSLVGTGSEKLFF
TRBV19 | CASRLAGHNEQFF
TRBV7-6 | CASSLAGGQVQTQYF
TRBV28 | CASSSQGYIQYF
TRBV29-1 | CSALTGQNTEAFF
TRBV20-1 | CNALTTISTDTQYF
TRBV30 | CAWSPGLAVEQFF
TRBV2 | CASSLTGVGQGFGNEQFF
TRBV12-3/TRBV12-4 | CASSFRLAGTDTQYF
TRBV28 | CASSLSRAGANVLTF
TRBV11-2 | CASSWGTGSYGYTF
TRBV28 | CASSSLLQPQHF
TRBV10-3 | CAISTGAAEAFF
TRBV3-1 | CASSEDRATNEKLFF
TRBV5-1 | CASSPDSNYEQYF
TRBV24-1 | CATSDVSGGTNTDTQYF
TRBV6-6 | CASSYSVRVSTDTQYF
TRBV18 | CASSPKSGVNEQFF
TRBV18 | CASSPPTGLNIQYF
TRBV2 | CASTGGTNEKLFF
TRBV6-1 | CASRDRGLNTEAFF
TRBV20-1 | CSARREGLYEQYF
TRBV18 | CASSADSNTEAFF
TRBV28 | CASAEPLGGRSGNTIYF
TRBV5-1 | CASSPTFPLEDEKLFF
TRBV7-9 | CASSLEGPGLARPNEQFF